These 13 T cell receptor beta chains share one sample of origin, sequenced in a study of cytomegalovirus exposure and HLA in healthy donors. The PCR employed 60 Vbeta primers together with 13 Jbeta primers. Measured with immunoSEQ multiplex PCR; TCRdb has only the in-frame clones, and not every one. The sample has about 200,000 clones, approximately 80% seen once; the top ten hold about 3%. Input material: PBMCs. These receptors originate from a man aged 30-40 years in good health and CMV-seronegative.

The rearrangement joins TRBV11-2 to TRBJ2-3, with TRBD2 matching over 7 bases. J gave up 6 bases and V 5 bases, and 11 bases lay outside the gene matches. The germline V gene has CDR1 SGHAT and CDR2 FQNNGV. This CDR3 region has 15 residues. The CDR3 DNA follows: TGTGCCAGCAGCACAAACCGGGGACTATTGGATACGCAGTATTTT. Its protein is CASSTNRGLLDTQYF.

This chain links TRBV27 with TRBJ1-5, with D possibly TRBD1 on 6 matching bases. From germline, CDR1 is MNHEY and CDR2 SMNVEV (reference sequence). CDR3 size: 16 residues. V lost 5 bases to trimming and J lost 1 base, with 15 bases between them. CDR3 in DNA: TGTGCCAGCAGTCCCGTCAGGGGATGGAGCAATCAGCCCCAGCATTTT. Its protein product is CASSPVRGWSNQPQHF.

The gene calls are TRBV5-1 and TRBJ1-1; 7 bases fit TRBD1. The V segment lost 0 bases and the J segment 5 bases; nucleotides outside the gene matches: 4. The CDR3 runs 14 residues. Germline loops: CDR1 SGHRS, CDR2 YFSETQ. The CDR3 reads CASSLGAGGTEAFF. The DNA of the CDR3 is TGCGCCAGCAGCTTGGGGGCAGGGGGAACTGAAGCTTTCTTT.

V gene TRBV28 combines with J gene TRBJ1-5; 12 positions agree with TRBD1. The germline V gene has CDR1 MDHEN and CDR2 SYDVKM. The CDR3 is 18 amino acids. V shed 6 bases, J shed 6 bases, and the junction held 15 bases outside the gene matches. CDR3 in amino acids: CASSVPGQGAREGQPQHF. The CDR3 coding sequence is TGTGCCAGCAGCGTACCGGGACAGGGGGCGCGGGAGGGTCAGCCCCAGCATTTT.

The chain employs TRBV2 and TRBJ2-2; TRBD2 matches at 14 bases. The germline V gene encodes CDR1 SNHLY and CDR2 FYNNEI. CDR3 length equals 18 residues. V dropped 5 bases and J dropped 6; count of bases not matched to a gene: 11. CDR3 in DNA: TGTGCCAGCAGTCAGACTAGCGGGGGGGCCGGGGTCCCCGGGGAGCTGTTTTTT. Its translation is CASSQTSGGAGVPGELFF.

The gene calls are TRBV7-9 and TRBJ2-6, with unresolved D. The CDR3 is made up of 15 amino acids. V shed 2 bases and J shed 2 bases, with 7 bases lying between them. The germline gives CDR1 SEHNR, CDR2 FQNEAQ (reference sequence). The CDR3 loop is CASSLSGAGANVLTF. In DNA, the CDR3 is TGTGCCAGCAGCTTAAGTGGAGCTGGGGCCAACGTCCTGACTTTC.

In its sample, this clone was seen a few times. V usage is TRBV28 and J usage is TRBJ1-1, with D possibly TRBD1 on 6 matching bases. Germline values: CDR1 MDHEN, CDR2 SYDVKM. This CDR3 has 14 amino acids. V was trimmed by 5 bases and J by 3 bases, leaving 13 bases between them. The CDR3 region is CASSAGGLDTEAFF. In DNA, the CDR3 is TGTGCCAGCAGTGCCGGGGGGCTGGACACTGAAGCTTTCTTT.

This chain links TRBV7-9 with TRBJ1-2, with D maybe TRBD1 (5 bases). CDR1 is SEHNR and CDR2 is FQNEAQ in the germline V gene (reference sequence). The V end was cut by 5 bases, the J end by 8 bases, with 15 bases between. This CDR3 spans 13 amino acids. In DNA form, the CDR3 reads TGTGCCAGCAGCCCCGGGCAGGGTTGGGGCTACACCTTC. Translation gives CASSPGQGWGYTF.

The chain employs TRBV2 and TRBJ1-1; 9 bases fit TRBD1. Trimming removed 6 bases from V and 5 bases from J; junction bases left unmatched: 7. The V gene's germline CDR1 is SNHLY and CDR2 FYNNEI. CDR3 size: 14 residues. In nucleotides, the CDR3 is TGTGCCAGCAGGGGACAGGGTGGGGAGACTGAAGCTTTCTTT. It yields the protein CASRGQGGETEAFF.

This sequence joins TRBV6-1 and TRBJ2-7, with 7 bases aligning to TRBD1. Germline V gives CDR1 MNHNS, CDR2 SASEGT. The CDR3 has 13 residues. With 6 bases clipped from V and 6 bases from J, the junction kept 8 bases outside the gene matches. CDR3 DNA sequence: TGTGCCAGCAGAAGGACAGGAGTCGGCGAGCAGTACTTC. It codes for CASRRTGVGEQYF.

The sample holds a few counts of this clone. The V gene is TRBV21-1, the J gene TRBJ2-5; the table's D call TRBD1 went unverified against the DNA. TRBV21-1 is a pseudogene segment. The CDR3 loop spans 17 amino acids. DNA for the CDR3: TGTGCCAGCAGCAAAAGGGCCGGACAGGGGGAGGAAGAGACCCAGTACTTC. It specifies CASSKRAGQGEEETQYF.

This clone was recorded a few times. Other DNA sequences from this sample encode an identical CDR3 as well. V gene TRBV5-1 combines with J gene TRBJ2-3; D remains unclear. Germline V gene data show CDR1 as SGHRS and CDR2 as YFSETQ. V was pared by 2 bases and J by 2 bases, with 6 bases between. The CDR3 loop spans 13 amino acids. The CDR3 spells CASSLQVTDTQYF. Here the CDR3 DNA reads TGCGCCAGCAGCTTACAAGTCACAGATACGCAGTATTTT.

This sequence joins TRBV5-1 and TRBJ2-2; 7 nucleotides line up with TRBD1. CDR1 and CDR2 (germline): SGHRS, YFSETQ. V was clipped by 0 bases and J by 3 bases; unmatched bases: 2. This CDR3 spans 15 amino acids. CDR3 bases: TGCGCCAGCAGCTTGGCTGGGACAGACACCGGGGAGCTGTTTTTT. It yields the protein CASSLAGTDTGELFF.